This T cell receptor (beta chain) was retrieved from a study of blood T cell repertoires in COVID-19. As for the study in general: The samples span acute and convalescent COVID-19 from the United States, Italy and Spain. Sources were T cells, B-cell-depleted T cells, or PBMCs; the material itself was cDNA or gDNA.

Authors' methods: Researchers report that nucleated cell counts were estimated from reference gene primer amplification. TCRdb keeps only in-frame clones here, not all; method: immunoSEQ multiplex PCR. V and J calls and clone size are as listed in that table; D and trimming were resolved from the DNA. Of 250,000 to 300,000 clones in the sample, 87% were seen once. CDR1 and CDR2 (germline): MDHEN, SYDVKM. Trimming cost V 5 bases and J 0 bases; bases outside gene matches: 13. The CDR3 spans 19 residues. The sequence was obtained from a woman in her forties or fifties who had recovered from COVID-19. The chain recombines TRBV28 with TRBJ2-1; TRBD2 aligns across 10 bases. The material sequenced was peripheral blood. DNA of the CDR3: TGTGCCAGCAGTCCCCACAGCGGGAGGGATATAAGCTCCTACAATGAGCAGTTCTTC. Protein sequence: CASSPHSGRDISSYNEQFF.